Sequencing of this T cell receptor (beta chain) was carried out in a study of blood T cell repertoires in COVID-19. Produced via immunoSEQ multiplex PCR; TCRdb's table is partial and in-frame only. The sample comprises about 220,000 clones, 86% of which are singletons, and around 2.2% rests with the top ten. Germline lookup yields CDR1 LNHNV and CDR2 YYDKDF (reference sequence). The trim removed 6 bases at V and 4 bases at J, leaving 12 bases unmatched. This CDR3 region has 16 residues. Sample: peripheral blood. This sequence joins TRBV15 and TRBJ1-5; TRBD1 matches at 7 bases. The TCR originated in a young man who had recovered from COVID-19. CDR3: CATRTGYMGGNQPQHF. Written as DNA, the CDR3 is TGTGCCACCAGGACAGGGTACATGGGCGGGAATCAGCCCCAGCATTTT.